The entry that follows covers one TCR beta chain sequence. Antigen: not known. The source of the sample is a study of PD-1 blockade in classical Hodgkin lymphoma. Study results and caveats: Newly diagnosed patients had diversity similar to the baseline diversity of complete responders. It was CD4+ TCR diversity, not CD8+, that rose significantly by C4D1. Relative to healthy donors, newly diagnosed patients reportedly had lower baseline TCR diversity, which was reported as lower still in relapsed/refractory patients.

Losses at the gene ends were 5 bases for V and 4 bases for J; bases not matched to a gene: 12. This CDR3 is 15 amino acids long. In germline, CDR1 is SQVTM, CDR2 ANQGSEA. Generated by immunoSEQ multiplex PCR, the TCRdb table keeps only in-frame clones and is missing some. The data hold about 20,000 clones, with around 80% observed a single time. The time point here: cycle 4 day 1 (C4D1), after 6 weeks of nivolumab. After autologous stem cell transplantation all patients relapsed, and prior brentuximab vedotin exposure differed between cohorts. V is TRBV29-1 and J is TRBJ2-3; 7 bases align to TRBD1. The source of this sequence is a human donor with classical Hodgkin lymphoma. This specimen consisted of peripheral blood mononuclear cells (PBMCs), obtained before the fourth cycle of nivolumab. The CDR3 loop reads CSVLGSGGLADTQYF. CDR3 nucleotide sequence: TGCAGCGTTTTAGGTTCAGGGGGTCTCGCAGATACGCAGTATTTT.